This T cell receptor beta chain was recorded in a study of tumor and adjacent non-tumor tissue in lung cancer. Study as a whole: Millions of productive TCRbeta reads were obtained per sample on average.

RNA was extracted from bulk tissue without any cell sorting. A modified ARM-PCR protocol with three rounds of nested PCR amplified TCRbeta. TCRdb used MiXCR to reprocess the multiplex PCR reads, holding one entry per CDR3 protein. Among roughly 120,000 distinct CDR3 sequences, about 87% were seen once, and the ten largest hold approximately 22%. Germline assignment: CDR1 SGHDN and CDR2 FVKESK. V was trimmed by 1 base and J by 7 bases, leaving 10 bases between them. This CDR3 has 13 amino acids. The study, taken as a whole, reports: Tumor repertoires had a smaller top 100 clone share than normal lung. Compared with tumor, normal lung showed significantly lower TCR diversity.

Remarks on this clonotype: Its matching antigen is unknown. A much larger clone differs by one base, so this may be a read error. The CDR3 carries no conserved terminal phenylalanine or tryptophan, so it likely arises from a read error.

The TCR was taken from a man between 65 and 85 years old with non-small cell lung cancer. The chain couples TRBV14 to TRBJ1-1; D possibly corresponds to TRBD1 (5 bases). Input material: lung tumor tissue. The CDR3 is CASSQGLTGEAFI. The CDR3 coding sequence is TGTGCCAGCAGCCAAGGTCTTACAGGTGAAGCTTTCATT.